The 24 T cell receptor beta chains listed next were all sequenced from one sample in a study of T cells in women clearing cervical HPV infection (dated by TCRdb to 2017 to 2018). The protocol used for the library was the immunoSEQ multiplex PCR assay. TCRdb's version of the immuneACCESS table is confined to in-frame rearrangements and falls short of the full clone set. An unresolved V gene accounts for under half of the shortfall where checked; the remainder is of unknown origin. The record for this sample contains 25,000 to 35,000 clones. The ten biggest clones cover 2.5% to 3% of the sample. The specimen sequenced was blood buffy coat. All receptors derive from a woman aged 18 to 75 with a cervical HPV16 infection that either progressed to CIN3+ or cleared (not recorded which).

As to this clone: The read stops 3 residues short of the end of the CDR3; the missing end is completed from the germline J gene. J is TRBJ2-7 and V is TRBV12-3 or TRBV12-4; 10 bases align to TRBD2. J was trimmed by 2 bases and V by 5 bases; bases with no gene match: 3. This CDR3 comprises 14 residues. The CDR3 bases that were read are TGTGCCAGCAGTCTTAGCGGGGGGCCCTACGAG. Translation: CASSLSGGPYE. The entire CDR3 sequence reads CASSLSGGPYEQYF.

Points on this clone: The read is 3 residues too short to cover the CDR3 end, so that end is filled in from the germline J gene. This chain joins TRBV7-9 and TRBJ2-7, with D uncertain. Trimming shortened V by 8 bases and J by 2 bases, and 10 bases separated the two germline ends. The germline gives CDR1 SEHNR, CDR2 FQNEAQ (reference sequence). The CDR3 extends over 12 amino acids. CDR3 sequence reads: CASEAGTYEQYF. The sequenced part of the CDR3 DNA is TGTGCCAGCGAGGCAGGAACCTACGAG.

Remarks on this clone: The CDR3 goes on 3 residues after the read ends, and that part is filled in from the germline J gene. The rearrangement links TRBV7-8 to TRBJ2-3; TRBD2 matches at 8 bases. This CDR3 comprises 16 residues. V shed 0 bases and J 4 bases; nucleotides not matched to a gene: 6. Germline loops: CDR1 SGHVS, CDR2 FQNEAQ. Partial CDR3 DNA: TGTGCCAGCAGCTTAGCGCGACTAGCGAGGGCAGATACG. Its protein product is CASSLARLARADT. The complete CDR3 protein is CASSLARLARADTQYF.

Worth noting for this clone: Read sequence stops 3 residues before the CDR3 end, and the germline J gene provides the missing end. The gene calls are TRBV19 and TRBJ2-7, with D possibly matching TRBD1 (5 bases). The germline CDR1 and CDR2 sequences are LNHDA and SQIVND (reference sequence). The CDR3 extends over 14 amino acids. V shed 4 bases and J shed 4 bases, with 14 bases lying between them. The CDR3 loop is CASSTNRLKYEQYF. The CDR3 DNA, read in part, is TGTGCCAGTAGTACTAACAGGTTAAAGTACGAG.

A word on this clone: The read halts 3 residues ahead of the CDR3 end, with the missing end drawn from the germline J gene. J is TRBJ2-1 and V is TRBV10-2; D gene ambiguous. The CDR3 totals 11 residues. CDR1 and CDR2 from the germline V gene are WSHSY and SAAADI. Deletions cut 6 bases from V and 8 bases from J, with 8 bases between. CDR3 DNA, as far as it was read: TGCGCCAGCAGCGTAGTAGATGAG. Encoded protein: CASSVVDE. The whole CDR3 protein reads CASSVVDEQFF.

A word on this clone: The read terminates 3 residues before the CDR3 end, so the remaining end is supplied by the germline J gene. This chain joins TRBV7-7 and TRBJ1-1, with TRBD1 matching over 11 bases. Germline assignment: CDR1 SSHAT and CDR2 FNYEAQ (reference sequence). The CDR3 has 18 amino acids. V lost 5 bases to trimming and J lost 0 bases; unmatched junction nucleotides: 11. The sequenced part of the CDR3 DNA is TGTGCCAGCAGCCCCCGGGACAGGGGGTTTCCGATGAACACTGAA. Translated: CASSPRDRGFPMNTE. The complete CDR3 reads CASSPRDRGFPMNTEAFF.

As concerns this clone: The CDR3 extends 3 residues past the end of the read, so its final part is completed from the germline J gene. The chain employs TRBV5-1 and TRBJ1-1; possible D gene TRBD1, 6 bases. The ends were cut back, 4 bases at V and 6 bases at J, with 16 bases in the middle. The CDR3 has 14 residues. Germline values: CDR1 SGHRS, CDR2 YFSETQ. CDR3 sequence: CASSPVGGRPEAFF. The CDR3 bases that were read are TGCGCCAGCAGCCCCGTCGGGGGGCGACCTGAA.

CDR3 DNA, as far as it was read: TGCAGTGGAGCATCGACTAGCGGGAGTCGCAATGAG. Encoded protein: CSGASTSGSRNE. The entire CDR3 protein reads CSGASTSGSRNEQFF. The V gene is TRBV20-1, the J gene TRBJ2-1; TRBD2 matches 12 bases. Coverage ceases 3 residues before the CDR3 finishes, and the germline J gene fills in the end. Germline V gene data show CDR1 as DFQATT and CDR2 as SNEGSKA (reference sequence). This CDR3 is built from 15 residues. The J segment lost 6 bases and the V segment lost 7 bases, leaving 10 bases of the junction unmatched.

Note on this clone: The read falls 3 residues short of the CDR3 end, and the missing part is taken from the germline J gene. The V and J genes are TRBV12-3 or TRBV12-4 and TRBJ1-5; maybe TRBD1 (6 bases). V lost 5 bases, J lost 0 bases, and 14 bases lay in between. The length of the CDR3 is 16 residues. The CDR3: CASSTSGTYSNQPQHF. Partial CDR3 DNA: TGTGCCAGCAGTACCTCCGGGACATATAGCAATCAGCCC.

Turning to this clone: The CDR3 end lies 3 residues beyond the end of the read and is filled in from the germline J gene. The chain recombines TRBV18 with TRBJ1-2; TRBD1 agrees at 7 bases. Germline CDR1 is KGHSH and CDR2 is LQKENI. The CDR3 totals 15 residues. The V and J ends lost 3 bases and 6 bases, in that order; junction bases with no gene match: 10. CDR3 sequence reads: CASSPLGDRAHGYTF. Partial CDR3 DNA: TGTGCCAGCTCACCGTTGGGCGACAGGGCGCATGGC.

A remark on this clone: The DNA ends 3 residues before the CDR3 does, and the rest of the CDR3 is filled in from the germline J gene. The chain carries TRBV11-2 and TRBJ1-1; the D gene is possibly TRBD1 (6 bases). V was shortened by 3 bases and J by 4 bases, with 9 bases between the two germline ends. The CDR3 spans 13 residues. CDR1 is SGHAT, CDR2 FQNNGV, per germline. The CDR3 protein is CASSFTGSTEAFF. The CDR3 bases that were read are TGTGCCAGCAGCTTTACAGGGAGCACTGAA.

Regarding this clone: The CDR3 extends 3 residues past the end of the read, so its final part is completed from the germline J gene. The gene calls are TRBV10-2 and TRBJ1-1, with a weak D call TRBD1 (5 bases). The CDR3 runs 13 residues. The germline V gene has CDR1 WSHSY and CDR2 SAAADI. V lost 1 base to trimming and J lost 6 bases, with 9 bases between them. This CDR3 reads CASSEFGGAEAFF. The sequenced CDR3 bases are TGCGCCAGCAGTGAGTTTGGGGGGGCTGAA.

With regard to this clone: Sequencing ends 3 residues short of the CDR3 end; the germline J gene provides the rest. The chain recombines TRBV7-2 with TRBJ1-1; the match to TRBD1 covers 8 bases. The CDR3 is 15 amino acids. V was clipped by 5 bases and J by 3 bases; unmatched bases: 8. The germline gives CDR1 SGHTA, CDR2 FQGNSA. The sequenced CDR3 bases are TGTGCCAGCAGCATGGACAGGGCGAGGGACACTGAA. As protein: CASSMDRARDTE. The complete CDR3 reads CASSMDRARDTEAFF.

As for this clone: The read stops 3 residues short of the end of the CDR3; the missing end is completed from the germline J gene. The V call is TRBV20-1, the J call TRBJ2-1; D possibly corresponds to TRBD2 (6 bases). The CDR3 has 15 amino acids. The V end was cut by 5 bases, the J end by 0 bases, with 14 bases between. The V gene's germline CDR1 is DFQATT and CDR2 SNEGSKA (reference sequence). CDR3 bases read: TGCAGTGCTGTACCGGGACTTAGCTCCTACAATGAG. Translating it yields CSAVPGLSSYNE. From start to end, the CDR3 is CSAVPGLSSYNEQFF.

The sequenced CDR3 bases are TGTGCCAGTAGTACTAGCCGTCCCTTAAGGCCCTACAATGAG. Residues: CASSTSRPLRPYNE. The complete CDR3 protein is CASSTSRPLRPYNEQFF. This chain links TRBV19 with TRBJ2-1, with D possibly matching TRBD2 (5 bases). The CDR3 end falls 3 residues outside the read, so it is completed with the germline J gene. Deletions cut 4 bases from V and 2 bases from J, with 18 bases between. In germline, CDR1 is LNHDA, CDR2 SQIVND (reference sequence). This CDR3 is 17 amino acids long.

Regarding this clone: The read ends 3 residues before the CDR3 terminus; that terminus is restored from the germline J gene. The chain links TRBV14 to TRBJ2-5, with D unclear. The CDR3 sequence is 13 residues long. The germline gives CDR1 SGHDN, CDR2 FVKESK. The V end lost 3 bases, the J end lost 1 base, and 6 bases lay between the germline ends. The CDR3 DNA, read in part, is TGTGCCAGCAGCCACGTCCCCCAAGAGACC. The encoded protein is CASSHVPQET. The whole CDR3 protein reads CASSHVPQETQYF.

The CDR3 sequence: CSAFQNIQYF. Partial CDR3 DNA: TGCAGTGCCTTTCAAAACATT. V and J are TRBV20-1 and TRBJ2-4; D is ambiguous. The CDR3 extends 3 residues past the end of the read, so its final part is completed from the germline J gene. With 6 bases removed from V and 5 bases from J, the gap between germline ends came to 5 bases. The V gene's germline CDR1 is DFQATT and CDR2 SNEGSKA (reference sequence). The length of the CDR3 is 10 residues.

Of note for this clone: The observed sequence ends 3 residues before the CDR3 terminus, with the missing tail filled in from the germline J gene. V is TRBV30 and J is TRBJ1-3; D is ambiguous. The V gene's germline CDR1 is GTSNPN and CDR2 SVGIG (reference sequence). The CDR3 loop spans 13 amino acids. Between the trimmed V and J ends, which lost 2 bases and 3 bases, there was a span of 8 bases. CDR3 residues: CAWSQAVGNTIYF. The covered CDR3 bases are TGTGCCTGGAGTCAGGCTGTTGGAAACACC.

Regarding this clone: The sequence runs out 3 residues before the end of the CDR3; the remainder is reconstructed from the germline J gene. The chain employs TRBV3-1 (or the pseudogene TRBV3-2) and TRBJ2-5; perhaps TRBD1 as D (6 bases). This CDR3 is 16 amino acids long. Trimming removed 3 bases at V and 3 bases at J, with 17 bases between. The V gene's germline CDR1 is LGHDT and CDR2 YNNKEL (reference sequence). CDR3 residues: CASSQVAGGTKETQYF. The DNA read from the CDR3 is TGTGCCAGCAGCCAGGTAGCTGGGGGCACCAAAGAGACC.

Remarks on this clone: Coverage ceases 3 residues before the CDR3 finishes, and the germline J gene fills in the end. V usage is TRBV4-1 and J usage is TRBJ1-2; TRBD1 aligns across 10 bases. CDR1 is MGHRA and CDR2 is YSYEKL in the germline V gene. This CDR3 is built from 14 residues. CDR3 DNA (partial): TGCGCCAGCGGAAGGACAGGGGGATTCGGAGGC. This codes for CASGRTGGFGG. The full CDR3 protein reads CASGRTGGFGGYTF.

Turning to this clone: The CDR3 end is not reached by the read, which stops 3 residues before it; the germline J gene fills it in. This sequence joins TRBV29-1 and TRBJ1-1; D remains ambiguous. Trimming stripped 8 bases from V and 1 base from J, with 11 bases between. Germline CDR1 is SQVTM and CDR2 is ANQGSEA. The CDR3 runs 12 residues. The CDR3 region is CSSHPGNTEAFF. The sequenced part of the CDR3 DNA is TGCAGCTCTCACCCGGGGAACACTGAA.

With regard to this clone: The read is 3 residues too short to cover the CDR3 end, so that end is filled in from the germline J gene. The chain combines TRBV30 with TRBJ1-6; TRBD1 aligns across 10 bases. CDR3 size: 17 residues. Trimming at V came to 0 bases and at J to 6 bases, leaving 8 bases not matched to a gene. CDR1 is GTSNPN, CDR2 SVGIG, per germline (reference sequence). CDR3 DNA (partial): TGTGCCTGGAGTGTACGGGGACAGGGGTTTGGTAATTCACCC. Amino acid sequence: CAWSVRGQGFGNSP. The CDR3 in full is CAWSVRGQGFGNSPLHF.

Here the CDR3 reads CASSSQTLSTDTQYF. The CDR3 bases that were read are TGTGCCAGCAGCTCACAAACCCTTAGCACAGATACG. The V gene is TRBV7-9, the J gene TRBJ2-3, with D unresolved. The read ends 3 residues early relative to the CDR3; the germline J gene fills the gap. Germline CDR1 is SEHNR and CDR2 is FQNEAQ (reference sequence). V dropped 4 bases and J dropped 0 bases, with 11 bases sitting between them. The CDR3 length is 15 residues.

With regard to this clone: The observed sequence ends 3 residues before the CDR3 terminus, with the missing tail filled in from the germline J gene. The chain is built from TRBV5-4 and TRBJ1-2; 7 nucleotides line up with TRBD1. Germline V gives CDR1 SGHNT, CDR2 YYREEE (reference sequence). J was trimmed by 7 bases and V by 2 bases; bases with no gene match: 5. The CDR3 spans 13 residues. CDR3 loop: CASSLQGLGGYTF. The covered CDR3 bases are TGTGCCAGCAGCTTACAGGGGCTCGGTGGC.